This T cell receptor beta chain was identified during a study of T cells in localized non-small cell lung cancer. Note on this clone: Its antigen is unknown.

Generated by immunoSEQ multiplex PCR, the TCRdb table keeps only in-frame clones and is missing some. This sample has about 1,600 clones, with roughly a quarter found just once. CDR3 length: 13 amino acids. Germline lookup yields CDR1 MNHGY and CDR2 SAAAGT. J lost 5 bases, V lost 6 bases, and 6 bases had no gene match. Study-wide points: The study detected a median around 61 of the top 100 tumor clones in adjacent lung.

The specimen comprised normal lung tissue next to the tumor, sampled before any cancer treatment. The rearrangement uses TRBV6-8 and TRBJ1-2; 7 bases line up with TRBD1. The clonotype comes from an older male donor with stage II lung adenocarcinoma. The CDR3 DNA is TGTGCCAGCAGACCCGACAGGGATTATGGCTACACCTTC. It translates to CASRPDRDYGYTF.